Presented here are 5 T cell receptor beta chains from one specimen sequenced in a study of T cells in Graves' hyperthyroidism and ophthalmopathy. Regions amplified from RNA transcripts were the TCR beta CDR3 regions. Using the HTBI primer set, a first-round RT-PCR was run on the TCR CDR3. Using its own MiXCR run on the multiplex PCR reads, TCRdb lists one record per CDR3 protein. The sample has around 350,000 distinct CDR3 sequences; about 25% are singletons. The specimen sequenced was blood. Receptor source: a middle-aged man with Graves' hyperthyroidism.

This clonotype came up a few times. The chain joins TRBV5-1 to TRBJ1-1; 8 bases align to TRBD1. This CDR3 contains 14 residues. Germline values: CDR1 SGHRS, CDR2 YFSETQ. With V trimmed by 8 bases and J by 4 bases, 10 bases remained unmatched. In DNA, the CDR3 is TGCGCCAGTTCGACAGGGGAGGTGGGCACTGAAGCTTTCTTT. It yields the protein CASSTGEVGTEAFF. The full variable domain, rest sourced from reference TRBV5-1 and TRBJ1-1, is KAGVTQTPRYLIKTRGQQVTLSCSPISGHRSVSWYQQTPGQGLQFLFEYFSETQRNKGNFPGRFSGRQFSNSRSEMNVSTLELGDSALYLCASSTGEVGTEAFFGQGTRLTVV.

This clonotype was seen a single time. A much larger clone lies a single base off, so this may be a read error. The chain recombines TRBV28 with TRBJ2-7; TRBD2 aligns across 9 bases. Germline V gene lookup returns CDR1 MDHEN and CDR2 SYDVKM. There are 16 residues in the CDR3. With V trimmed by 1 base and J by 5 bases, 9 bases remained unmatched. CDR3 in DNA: TGTGCCAGCAGTTTATTTAGCGGGAGCCAAACCCACGAGCAGTACTTC. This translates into CASSLFSGSQTHEQYF.

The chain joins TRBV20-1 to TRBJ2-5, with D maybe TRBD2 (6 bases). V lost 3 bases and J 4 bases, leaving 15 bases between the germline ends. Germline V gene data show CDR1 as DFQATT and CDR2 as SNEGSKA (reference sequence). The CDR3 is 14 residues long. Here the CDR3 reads CSARPGVRSETQYF. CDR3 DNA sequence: TGCAGTGCTAGGCCGGGGGTTCGGTCAGAGACCCAGTACTTC.

The CDR3 spells CASSEAGANEQYF. The CDR3 DNA reads as TGTGCCAGCAGTGAGGCGGGAGCTAACGAGCAGTACTTC. This chain uses TRBV7-2 with TRBJ2-7, with 7 bases aligning to TRBD2. The germline V gene encodes CDR1 SGHTA and CDR2 FQGNSA. Trimming removed 6 bases from V and 5 bases from J; junction bases left unmatched: 7. There are 13 residues in the CDR3.

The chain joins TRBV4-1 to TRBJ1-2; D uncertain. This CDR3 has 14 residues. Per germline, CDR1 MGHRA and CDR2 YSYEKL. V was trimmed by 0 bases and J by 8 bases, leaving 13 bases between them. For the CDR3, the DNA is TGCGCCAGCAGCCAAGAAGCGGGTCGGCAGGGCTACACCTTC. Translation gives CASSQEAGRQGYTF.